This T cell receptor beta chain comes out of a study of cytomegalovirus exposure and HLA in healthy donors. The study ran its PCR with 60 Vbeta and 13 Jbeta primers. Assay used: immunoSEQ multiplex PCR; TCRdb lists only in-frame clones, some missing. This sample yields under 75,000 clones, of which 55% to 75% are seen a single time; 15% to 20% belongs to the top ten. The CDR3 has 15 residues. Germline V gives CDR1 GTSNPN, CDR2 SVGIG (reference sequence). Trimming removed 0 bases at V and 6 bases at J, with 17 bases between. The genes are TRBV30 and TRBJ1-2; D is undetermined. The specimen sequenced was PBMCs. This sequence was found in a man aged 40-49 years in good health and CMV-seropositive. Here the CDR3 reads CAWSVRVVGRDGYTF. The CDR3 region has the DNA TGTGCCTGGAGTGTGCGGGTTGTGGGCCGAGATGGCTACACCTTC.